The 21 T cell receptor beta chains below all came from one sample that was sequenced in a study of identifying expanded T cells in peripheral blood. Measured with immunoSEQ multiplex PCR; TCRdb has only the in-frame clones, and not every one. The sample records approximately 140,000 clones, 86% being singletons. The specimen sequenced was blood. The origin of the receptors is a person aged 18 to 75 in good health.

This clone was picked up a small number of times. The chain recombines TRBV7-6 with TRBJ2-7, with 10 positions matching TRBD2. This CDR3 comprises 14 residues. Trimming cost V 2 bases and J 7 bases; bases outside gene matches: 5. Germline lookup yields CDR1 SGHVS and CDR2 FNYEAQ. The CDR3 DNA follows: TGTGCCAGCAGCTTACCTAGCGGGGGTCGGGAGCAGTACTTC. Its protein product is CASSLPSGGREQYF.

The chain recombines TRBV14 with TRBJ2-7, with unresolved D. With 0 bases removed from V and 2 bases from J, the gap between germline ends came to 8 bases. The germline CDR1 and CDR2 sequences are SGHDN and FVKESK. This CDR3 is built from 14 residues. The CDR3 bases are TGTGCCAGCAGCCAAGACGAGGTCCCCTACGAGCAGTACTTC. As protein: CASSQDEVPYEQYF.

The J gene is TRBJ1-5, the V gene TRBV4-3, with D uncertain. V was shortened by 4 bases and J by 1 base, with 14 bases between the two germline ends. The CDR3 runs 16 residues. Germline loops: CDR1 LGHNA, CDR2 YSLEER. CDR3 DNA: TGCGCCAGCAGCCTCCTACCGACCGTAAGCAATCAGCCCCAGCATTTT. The encoded protein is CASSLLPTVSNQPQHF.

This chain links TRBV25-1 with TRBJ2-6; TRBD1 is a possible D gene (6 bases). Germline-derived CDR1 and CDR2 are MGHDK and SYGVNS. V shed 10 bases and J shed 0 bases, with 16 bases lying between them. The CDR3 has 16 amino acids. Written as DNA, the CDR3 is TGTGCCACCCAACAGGGACCCCTCTCTGGGGCCAACGTCCTGACTTTC. Translated: CATQQGPLSGANVLTF.

V is TRBV7-2 and J is TRBJ1-6; D gene ambiguous. The CDR3 is made up of 16 amino acids. V dropped 5 bases and J dropped 9 bases, with 20 bases sitting between them. In germline, CDR1 is SGHTA, CDR2 FQGNSA. Here the CDR3 reads CASSGRTAESGSPLHF. CDR3 bases: TGTGCCAGCAGCGGTAGAACAGCCGAATCTGGTTCACCCCTCCACTTT.

The chain uses TRBV29-1 and TRBJ2-5; D may match TRBD1 or TRBD2 (7 bases each). The V end lost 7 bases, the J end lost 2 bases, and 17 bases lay between the germline ends. This CDR3 comprises 14 residues. CDR1 and CDR2 (germline): SQVTM, ANQGSEA. CDR3 sequence (DNA): TGCAGCGGGGGGGGACAGAATTCACAAGAGACCCAGTACTTC. Residues: CSGGGQNSQETQYF.

The chain carries TRBV7-8 and TRBJ2-3; 9 nucleotides agree with TRBD2. The CDR3 is made up of 14 amino acids. J gave up 4 bases and V 1 base, and 0 bases lay outside the gene matches. Per the germline V gene, CDR1 is SGHVS and CDR2 is FQNEAQ. CDR3 residues: CASSLVAGADTQYF. The CDR3 DNA follows: TGTGCCAGCAGCTTAGTAGCGGGAGCAGATACGCAGTATTTT. The full variable domain, with the rest looked up from reference TRBV7-8 and TRBJ2-3, is GAGVSQSPRYKVAKRGQDVALRCDPISGHVSLFWYQQALGQGPEFLTYFQNEAQLDKSGLPSDRFFAERPEGSVSTLKIQRTQQEDSAVYLCASSLVAGADTQYFGPGTRLTVL.

This chain joins TRBV7-9 and TRBJ1-1, with TRBD1 as a possible D gene (5 bases). This CDR3 comprises 13 residues. Trimming removed 5 bases from V and 4 bases from J, with 11 bases in between. Per germline, CDR1 SEHNR and CDR2 FQNEAQ (reference sequence). CDR3 in DNA: TGTGCCAGCAGCCAAAGACAGTCCACTGAAGCTTTCTTT. It encodes CASSQRQSTEAFF. Using reference TRBV7-9 and TRBJ1-1 for the parts outside the CDR3, the full variable domain is DTGVSQNPRHKITKRGQNVTFRCDPISEHNRLYWYRQTLGQGPEFLTYFQNEAQLEKSRLLSDRFSAERPKGSFSTLEIQRTEQGDSAMYLCASSQRQSTEAFFGQGTRLTVV.

This clone was found once. CDR3 region: CASSDRQGVFGTEAFF. CDR3 bases: TGTGCCAGCAGCGACAGACAGGGGGTGTTTGGCACTGAAGCTTTCTTT. The gene calls are TRBV9 and TRBJ1-1, with 9 bases lining up with TRBD1. From germline, CDR1 is SGDLS and CDR2 YYNGEE. The junction had 10 bases not matched to a gene; V was cut back by 3 bases and J by 4 bases. This CDR3 is built from 16 residues.

This chain links TRBV10-2 with TRBJ2-7; tentatively, D is TRBD2 (5 bases). The germline V gene has CDR1 WSHSY and CDR2 SAAADI. Trimming took off 4 bases at V and 3 bases at J, with 10 bases between the two ends. This CDR3 region has 13 residues. In DNA form, the CDR3 reads TGCGCCAGCAGTGCACTAGTAAACTACGAGCAGTACTTC. Encoded protein: CASSALVNYEQYF.

The rearrangement joins TRBV10-2 to TRBJ2-3; 9 bases agree with TRBD1. The germline V gene has CDR1 WSHSY and CDR2 SAAADI. The CDR3 sequence is 13 residues long. The ends lost 10 bases at V and 5 bases at J; junction bases unmatched: 7. CDR3 amino acids: CATWDREKDTQYF. CDR3 coding DNA: TGCGCCACTTGGGACAGGGAAAAAGATACGCAGTATTTT.

The V call is TRBV2, the J call TRBJ2-4, with 11 bases matching TRBD2. J lost 8 bases, V lost 6 bases, and 6 bases had no gene match. The germline V gene encodes CDR1 SNHLY and CDR2 FYNNEI. The CDR3 runs 14 residues. CDR3 DNA sequence: TGTGCCAGCAGCGCGACTAGCGGGATGTACATTCAGTACTTC. This codes for CASSATSGMYIQYF. Complete variable domain (other parts from reference TRBV2 and TRBJ2-4): EPEVTQTPSHQVTQMGQEVILRCVPISNHLYFYWYRQILGQKVEFLVSFYNNEISEKSEIFDDQFSVERPDGSNFTLKIRSTKLEDSAMYFCASSATSGMYIQYFGAGTRLSVL.

The genes are TRBV5-6 and TRBJ1-1; D call uncertain. CDR1 SGHDT and CDR2 YYEEEE come from the germline V gene. This CDR3 comprises 15 residues. V dropped 1 base and J dropped 6 bases, with 16 bases sitting between them. The CDR3 loop is CASSLPSTSGAEAFF. As DNA, the CDR3 is TGTGCCAGCAGCTTGCCGTCCACATCGGGTGCTGAAGCTTTCTTT. The full variable domain, completed using reference TRBV5-6 and TRBJ1-1, is DAGVTQSPTHLIKTRGQQVTLRCSPKSGHDTVSWYQQALGQGPQFIFQYYEEEERQRGNFPDRFSGHQFPNYSSELNVNALLLGDSALYLCASSLPSTSGAEAFFGQGTRLTVV.

The gene calls are TRBV4-1 and TRBJ2-1; TRBD2 matches at 11 bases. The CDR3 length is 14 residues. Germline loops: CDR1 MGHRA, CDR2 YSYEKL. Unmatched junction bases numbered 6, after V lost 4 bases and J lost 10 bases. For the CDR3, the DNA is TGCGCCAGCAGCCTCAGGGTAGCGGGAGGGGAGCAGTTCTTC. Protein product: CASSLRVAGGEQFF.

The gene calls are TRBV2 and TRBJ1-4, with D possibly being TRBD1 (5 bases). There are 15 residues in the CDR3. With 6 bases removed from V and 0 bases from J, the gap between germline ends came to 11 bases. Germline-derived CDR1 and CDR2 are SNHLY and FYNNEI. The CDR3 coding sequence is TGTGCCAGCAGATTAACAGGCGCAACTAATGAAAAACTGTTTTTT. This gives the protein CASRLTGATNEKLFF.

This chain joins TRBV7-9 and TRBJ1-5; D uncertain. V gave up 3 bases and J gave up 2 bases, with 8 bases separating them. CDR3 length: 14 amino acids. Looked up from germline, CDR1 is SEHNR and CDR2 is FQNEAQ (reference sequence). CDR3 sequence reads: CASSFDGGNQPQHF. The DNA of the CDR3 is TGTGCCAGCAGCTTCGACGGGGGCAATCAGCCCCAGCATTTT.

The chain joins TRBV5-5 to TRBJ2-5; D perhaps matches TRBD2 (6 bases). The CDR3 totals 16 residues. Germline loops: CDR1 SGHKS, CDR2 YYEKEE (reference sequence). The germline V and J ends were trimmed by 0 bases and 7 bases, with 19 bases remaining between them. The CDR3 protein is CASSLGGRRAMGTQYF. The CDR3 coding sequence is TGTGCCAGCAGCTTGGGTGGGCGGAGGGCTATGGGGACCCAGTACTTC.

The chain is built from TRBV19 and TRBJ1-2; D perhaps matches TRBD1 (6 bases). Germline V gene data show CDR1 as LNHDA and CDR2 as SQIVND (reference sequence). Deletions cut 5 bases from V and 3 bases from J, with 16 bases between. The CDR3 consists of 15 residues. CDR3 protein: CASSRDRDIDYGYTF. The CDR3 region has the DNA TGTGCCAGTAGTCGGGACCGGGACATTGACTATGGCTACACCTTC. Full variable domain (outside the CDR3, taken from reference TRBV19 and TRBJ1-2): DGGITQSPKYLFRKEGQNVTLSCEQNLNHDAMYWYRQDPGQGLRLIYYSQIVNDFQKGDIAEGYSVSREKKESFPLTVTSAQKNPTAFYLCASSRDRDIDYGYTFGSGTRLTVV.

The chain recombines TRBV6-5 with TRBJ1-2, with a possible D match to TRBD1 (6 bases). CDR1 and CDR2 (germline): MNHEY, SVGAGI. This CDR3 contains 13 residues. V was clipped by 5 bases and J by 7 bases, with 14 bases between them. The CDR3 DNA follows: TGTGCCAGCAGTCAACAGGGATCGGCTGGCTACACCTTC. As protein: CASSQQGSAGYTF.

V usage is TRBV10-3 and J usage is TRBJ2-2; no definite D call. This CDR3 region has 17 residues. Germline V gene data show CDR1 as ENHRY and CDR2 as SYGVKD. V was trimmed by 3 bases and J by 0 bases, leaving 14 bases between them. In DNA form, the CDR3 reads TGTGCCATCAGTGAACCAGTTTTGGGCACGAACACCGGGGAGCTGTTTTTT. Protein: CAISEPVLGTNTGELFF.

The sample holds a few counts of this clone. This chain uses TRBV7-9 with TRBJ1-2, with TRBD1 identical over 7 bases. With 5 bases clipped from V and 5 bases from J, the junction kept 8 bases outside the gene matches. This CDR3 spans 14 amino acids. Germline CDR1 and CDR2: SEHNR and FQNEAQ (reference sequence). Here the CDR3 DNA reads TGTGCCAGCAGCCCCCGGACAGGAGGTTATGGCTACACCTTC. Translated, it gives CASSPRTGGYGYTF. The full variable domain, with the rest looked up from reference TRBV7-9 and TRBJ1-2, is DTGVSQNPRHKITKRGQNVTFRCDPISEHNRLYWYRQTLGQGPEFLTYFQNEAQLEKSRLLSDRFSAERPKGSFSTLEIQRTEQGDSAMYLCASSPRTGGYGYTFGSGTRLTVV.